This T cell receptor beta chain was sequenced for a study of OX40 agonist ivuxolimab in advanced cancers. Across the whole study: Cancers in dose escalation were hepatocellular, melanoma, renal cell and head and neck.

A note on this clone: The junction does not match germline at one end; this may be a read error.

TCRdb's copy holds only in-frame clones and misses some; the assay was immunoSEQ multiplex PCR. The sample records some 62,000 clones, less than 95% being singletons. Germline-derived CDR1 and CDR2 are SGHAT and FQNNGV. This CDR3 region has 17 residues. The rearrangement joins TRBV11-2 to TRBJ1-1, with D tentatively TRBD1 (6 bases). Material: CD4+ or CD8+ T cells sorted from blood, obtained in a trial of the OX40 agonist ivuxolimab. The clonotype comes from an adult with an advanced solid tumor such as melanoma, head and neck, liver or kidney cancer. The CDR3 loop reads CASSLGLGGQVKTEAFF. CDR3 bases: TGTGCCAGCAGCTTAGGGTTAGGGGGTCAGGTGAAGACTGAAGCTTTCTTT.